This is a list of T cell receptor beta chains from one sample in a study of radiation and T cells in renal cell carcinoma. Sequencing was performed with immunoSEQ multiplex PCR; in TCRdb, only in-frame clones are kept and a portion is missing. The sample includes about 130,000 clones, 65% to 85% of them seen just once. This material consisted of blood, taken from a patient whose treatment included radiotherapy and nephrectomy. These receptors all stem from a man aged 50-59 years with renal cell carcinoma. Each CDR3 is given with its conserved first and last residue. The D gene is left open where the match is weak. Rows give clone size only sometimes, using once, few, many, or a class for an expanded clone.

j_call d_call v_call clone_size cdr3_aa cdr3_nt
TRBJ2-1 TRBD2 TRBV7-6 once CASSLGDSGVYEQFF TGTGCCAGCAGCTTAGGTGATAGCGGGGTCTATGAGCAGTTCTTC
TRBJ2-1 NA TRBV6-5 NA CASWPGNSYNEQFF TGTGCCAGTTGGCCGGGAAACTCCTACAATGAGCAGTTCTTC
TRBJ1-2 NA TRBV4-1 NA CASSQDRQLYGYTF TGCGCCAGCAGCCAAGATAGACAGCTCTATGGCTACACCTTC
TRBJ2-7 NA TRBV30 NA CAWSGSGGPYEQYF TGTGCCTGGAGTGGTAGCGGAGGACCCTACGAGCAGTACTTC
TRBJ2-5 NA TRBV5-1 NA CASSLTGQGTSQETQYF TGCGCCAGCAGCTTGACAGGCCAAGGGACGAGCCAAGAGACCCAGTACTTC
TRBJ2-5 NA TRBV27 NA CASSLQHQETQYF TGTGCCAGCAGTTTACAGCACCAAGAGACCCAGTACTTC
TRBJ1-6 TRBD1 TRBV6-5 NA CASSYSTQGGSPLHF TGTGCCAGCAGTTACTCGACCCAGGGGGGTTCACCCCTCCACTTT
TRBJ1-2 TRBD1 TRBV19 NA CATGDRGRKAYGYTF TGTGCCACAGGAGACAGGGGGCGGAAGGCCTATGGCTACACCTTC
TRBJ2-5 TRBD2 TRBV10-3 NA CAISVLAGGGGETQYF TGTGCCATCAGTGTCCTAGCGGGGGGCGGAGGGGAGACCCAGTACTTC
TRBJ2-3 TRBD2 TRBV5-1 NA CASSLLAGAGRTDTQYF TGCGCCAGCAGCTTGCTAGCGGGAGCGGGGAGGACCGATACGCAGTATTTT
TRBJ1-1 NA TRBV6-1 NA CASRELMNTEAFF TGTGCCAGCAGGGAACTTATGAACACTGAAGCTTTCTTT
TRBJ1-1 NA TRBV16 few CASSQFGRDTEAFF TGTGCCAGCAGCCAATTTGGCAGGGACACTGAAGCTTTCTTT
TRBJ2-5 NA TRBV2 NA CASRQITASQETQYF TGTGCCAGCAGACAAATTACTGCCTCCCAAGAGACCCAGTACTTC
TRBJ2-7 TRBD1 TRBV4-1 NA CASSQGQGYFYEQYF TGCGCCAGCAGCCAGGGACAGGGTTATTTTTACGAGCAGTACTTC
TRBJ1-1 NA TRBV9 few CASSVGAGARGTEAFF TGTGCCAGCAGCGTAGGAGCGGGGGCGAGGGGCACTGAAGCTTTCTTT
TRBJ1-4 TRBD1 TRBV30 NA CAWSPGQGANEKLFF TGTGCCTGGAGTCCAGGCCAGGGGGCAAATGAAAAACTGTTTTTT
TRBJ2-7 TRBD1 TRBV7-8 NA CASGRGTGDSSPFHEQYF TGTGCCAGCGGCCGGGGGACAGGCGATTCAAGTCCCTTTCACGAGCAGTACTTC
TRBJ2-5 NA TRBV27 NA CASSTTRYQETQYF TGTGCCAGCAGTACGACCAGGTACCAAGAGACCCAGTACTTC
TRBJ1-2 NA TRBV7-6 few CAVLARVGAYGYTF TGTGCCGTTTTGGCGCGAGTGGGCGCCTATGGCTACACCTTC
TRBJ2-3 NA TRBV10-1 NA CASSARADTQYF TGCGCCAGCAGTGCTAGGGCAGATACGCAGTATTTT
TRBJ2-7 NA TRBV6-5 NA CASSRWTRDYEQYF TGTGCCAGCAGTCGCTGGACCAGGGACTACGAGCAGTACTTC
TRBJ1-1 NA TRBV6-1 NA CASSDGGFNTEAFF TGTGCCAGCAGTGACGGGGGGTTTAACACTGAAGCTTTCTTT
TRBJ2-5 NA TRBV5-8 NA CASRHQEVWKTQYF TGTGCCAGCAGGCATCAAGAGGTTTGGAAGACCCAGTACTTC
TRBJ2-3 NA TRBV9 NA CASKRLELYTDTQYF TGTGCCAGCAAACGTCTAGAACTTTACACAGATACGCAGTATTTT
TRBJ2-4 TRBD1 TRBV11-1 NA CASSHQGASIQYF TGTGCCAGCAGTCACCAGGGGGCCAGCATTCAGTACTTC
TRBJ2-1 TRBD1 TRBV2 NA CASSGDRGSYNEQFF TGTGCCAGCAGCGGAGACAGGGGTTCCTACAATGAGCAGTTCTTC
TRBJ1-5 NA TRBV7-9 NA CASSLEVYQPQHF TGTGCCAGCAGCTTAGAGGTCTATCAGCCCCAGCATTTT
TRBJ2-3 TRBD2 TRBV5-1 NA CASSPIAGADTQYF TGCGCCAGCAGCCCAATAGCGGGGGCAGATACGCAGTATTTT
TRBJ1-2 NA TRBV6-1 NA CASSEGGRSTYGYTF TGTGCCAGCAGTGAAGGTGGCAGGTCGACCTATGGCTACACCTTC
TRBJ2-7 TRBD2 TRBV2 few CASKEIAGGYEQYF TGTGCCAGCAAGGAAATAGCGGGGGGGTACGAGCAGTACTTC
TRBJ2-6 NA TRBV7-8 few CASSPGSGANVLTF TGTGCCAGCAGCCCAGGGTCTGGGGCCAACGTCCTGACTTTC
TRBJ2-3 NA TRBV2 NA CASSNLSGGESTDTQYF TGTGCCAGCAGTAACCTTAGTGGGGGCGAGAGCACAGATACGCAGTATTTT
TRBJ1-4 NA TRBV2 NA CASAPAGGIFEKLFF TGTGCCAGCGCCCCCGCCGGTGGGATTTTTGAAAAACTGTTTTTT
TRBJ2-7 NA TRBV4-1 NA CASSRFAGESYEQYF TGCGCCAGCAGCCGTTTCGCGGGTGAGTCCTACGAGCAGTACTTC
TRBJ1-4 NA TRBV27 NA CASSSWGRDEKLFF TGTGCCAGCAGTTCATGGGGGCGGGATGAAAAACTGTTTTTT
TRBJ1-1 TRBD1 TRBV6-1 NA CASSQGVLSEAFF TGTGCCAGCAGTCAGGGGGTCTTGTCTGAAGCTTTCTTT
TRBJ2-7 NA TRBV28 NA CASRRRLGSYEQYF TGTGCCAGCAGACGCCGCCTAGGGTCCTACGAGCAGTACTTC
TRBJ2-2 NA TRBV7-2 NA CASSLVSTGELFF TGTGCCAGCAGCTTAGTATCCACCGGGGAGCTGTTTTTT
TRBJ2-7 NA TRBV7-9 NA CASSTRVGATSYEQYF TGTGCCAGCAGCACCCGAGTAGGGGCCACCTCCTACGAGCAGTACTTC
TRBJ1-5 TRBD1 TRBV2 NA CASSPYHYQGVGQPQHF TGTGCCAGCAGTCCTTACCATTACCAGGGGGTGGGTCAGCCCCAGCATTTT
TRBJ2-5 NA TRBV12-5 NA CASGSRPKETQYF TGTGCTAGTGGTTCGAGACCCAAAGAGACCCAGTACTTC
TRBJ1-3 NA TRBV19 NA CASGQGAGNTIYF TGTGCCAGTGGGCAGGGTGCTGGAAACACCATATATTTT
TRBJ2-1 NA TRBV27 NA CASSPRSIGYNEQFF TGTGCCAGCAGTCCGCGGTCGATCGGGTACAATGAGCAGTTCTTC
TRBJ1-5 NA TRBV7-2 NA CASSLSGQGNQPQHF TGTGCCAGCAGCTTATCTGGGCAGGGGAATCAGCCCCAGCATTTT
TRBJ1-1 TRBD1 TRBV5-1 NA CASSGDRGAENTEAFF TGCGCCAGCAGCGGGGACAGGGGGGCAGAGAACACTGAAGCTTTCTTT
TRBJ1-1 NA TRBV6-5 few CASSYPGREAFF TGTGCCAGCAGTTATCCGGGACGGGAAGCTTTCTTT
TRBJ1-2 NA TRBV2 NA CASSERGLEAGPELYF TGTGCCAGCAGTGAAAGGGGCCTCGAGGCAGGCCCCGAATTGTACTTC
TRBJ2-4 NA TRBV13 NA CASRALLAKNIQYF TGTGCCAGCCGAGCACTGCTAGCCAAAAACATTCAGTACTTC
TRBJ1-2 NA TRBV6-1 NA CASSEEVMRGPYGYTF TGTGCCAGCAGTGAAGAGGTTATGAGGGGCCCCTATGGCTACACCTTC
TRBJ2-5 NA TRBV5-1 NA CASSSRGAIFEQYF TGCGCCAGCAGTTCCCGGGGGGCCATCTTTGAGCAGTACTTC
TRBJ2-2 TRBD1 TRBV9 NA CANRGSTGELFF TGTGCCAACAGGGGAAGCACCGGGGAGCTGTTTTTT
TRBJ1-2 NA TRBV27 NA CASSSLRRVFQGSNYGYTF TGTGCCAGCAGTTCACTACGGCGGGTTTTCCAGGGGTCTAACTATGGCTACACCTTC